This T cell receptor (beta chain) was documented in a study of T cell responses to AZD1222 COVID-19 vaccine. Study-wide findings and caveats: Mapped onto spike, vaccine-associated CD4 TCRs spanned it and were dominant at 160-218 and 743-854. Spike-specific TCRs gained breadth and depth after people received two AZD1222 doses.

About this clone itself: Its antigen remains unidentified.

Some clones are missing from TCRdb's copy, which holds only in-frame ones; the method was immunoSEQ multiplex PCR. This table holds about 88,000 clones, roughly 91% found once. The TCR originated in an adult in good health. The source was peripheral blood, collected on day 0 of AZD1222 vaccination.

CDR3 bases: TGTGCCAGCAGCTTAGCCCCGGGGGATACGCAGTATTTT. It specifies CASSLAPGDTQYF. This chain links TRBV7-8 with TRBJ2-3; possibly TRBD2 for D (5 bases). Germline lookup yields CDR1 SGHVS and CDR2 FQNEAQ. The CDR3 is 13 residues long. V was shortened by 0 bases and J by 6 bases, with 7 bases between the two germline ends.